This T cell receptor (beta chain) was documented in a study of blood T cell repertoires in COVID-19. V lost 3 bases to trimming and J lost 3 bases, with 12 bases between them. CDR1 is MNHEY and CDR2 is SMNVEV in the germline V gene (reference sequence). The CDR3 runs to 14 residues. Here immunoSEQ multiplex PCR was the method, and the copy in TCRdb shows in-frame clones only, minus some. The sample includes 30,000 to 35,000 clones, 89% seen only once; the top ten take about 26%. This sequence joins TRBV27 and TRBJ2-7, with a possible D match to TRBD1 (6 bases). The sample taken for sequencing was peripheral blood. The TCR sequence derives from a man older than 75 with acute or convalescent COVID-19. The CDR3 DNA reads as TGTGCCAGCAGTTTGCAGGGGACCGGCTACGAGCAGTACTTC. Protein sequence: CASSLQGTGYEQYF.